This is a list of T cell receptor beta chains from one sample in a study of immune evolution from preneoplasia to lung adenocarcinoma. Profiling relied on immunoSEQ multiplex PCR, and the TCRdb table lists in-frame clones only, not all of them. The sample shows about 8,300 clones, around 83% of them seen only once. Sequenced material: FFPE invasive lung adenocarcinoma tissue. All receptors derive from a person aged 50 or older with lung adenocarcinoma. Each CDR3 is given without its conserved first and last residue.

J: TRBJ2-3; V: TRBV29-1; CDR3: SIVPAGGTDTQY
J: TRBJ2-7; V: TRBV5-1; CDR3: ASSPGGGNTYEQY
J: TRBJ2-3; V: TRBV19; CDR3: ASEGDTQY
J: TRBJ1-5; V: TRBV2; CDR3: ASKGDRDQPQH
J: TRBJ1-5; V: TRBV6-1; CDR3: ASRGDEPQPQH
J: TRBJ1-2; V: TRBV4-2; CDR3: AGSQDSDFNYGYT
J: TRBJ2-3; V: TRBV10-3; CDR3: AISDTTDTQY
J: TRBJ1-1; V: TRBV19; CDR3: ASNGRGEVNTEAF
J: TRBJ2-7; V: TRBV7-3; CDR3: ASSLGAGKYEQY
J: TRBJ1-2; V: TRBV4-2; CDR3: ASTPGQGATGYGYT
J: TRBJ2-1; V: TRBV19; CDR3: ASSIQGDEQF
J: TRBJ2-2; V: TRBV5-1; CDR3: ASSLARVTPTNTGELF
J: TRBJ1-3; V: TRBV11-2; CDR3: ASSLGGYSGNTIY
J: TRBJ2-7; V: TRBV5-4; CDR3: ASRVETGETYEQY
J: TRBJ2-7; V: TRBV19; CDR3: ASSIRQDYEQY
J: TRBJ2-5; V: TRBV7-3; CDR3: ASSLGGGYQETQY
J: TRBJ1-3; V: TRBV11-2; CDR3: ATKLSSGNTIY
J: TRBJ2-7; V: TRBV5-1; CDR3: ASSLGGIGEQY
J: TRBJ2-2; V: TRBV18; CDR3: ASSPRSRTGELF
J: TRBJ1-2; V: TRBV29-1; CDR3: SALGGSSEGRGYGYT
J: TRBJ1-4; V: TRBV18; CDR3: ASSPSGDPNEKLF
J: TRBJ2-7; V: TRBV5-4; CDR3: ASSLDLAEGYEQY
J: TRBJ2-7; V: TRBV11-2; CDR3: ASSFGSNYEQY
J: TRBJ1-4; V: TRBV5-4; CDR3: ASSTNRGLNEKLF
J: TRBJ2-3; V: TRBV29-1; CDR3: SGGLAGDTQY
J: TRBJ1-1; V: TRBV7-2; CDR3: ASSLVGIVNTEAF
J: TRBJ2-3; V: TRBV7-8; CDR3: ASSAWDRGDTQY
J: TRBJ2-3; V: TRBV25-1; CDR3: ASSEGGTVDTQY
J: TRBJ2-1; V: TRBV25-1; CDR3: ASSDRGRNVDEQF
J: TRBJ1-2; V: TRBV6-5; CDR3: ASSSQPYTRGYT
J: TRBJ2-7; V: TRBV30; CDR3: AWSARVLGSYEQY
J: TRBJ1-2; V: TRBV28; CDR3: ASSTGTDYGYT
J: TRBJ1-5; V: TRBV28; CDR3: ASSWAGQGNQPQH
J: TRBJ2-2; V: TRBV6-1; CDR3: ASSELTGSPGELF
J: TRBJ1-1; V: TRBV2; CDR3: ASKQGLENTEAF
J: TRBJ2-1; V: TRBV5-1; CDR3: ASSLLQAGLSYNEQF
J: TRBJ2-7; V: TRBV6-4; CDR3: ASSFYEQY
J: TRBJ1-3; V: TRBV6-6; CDR3: ASSRRTGGDVTIY
J: TRBJ2-5; V: TRBV6-1; CDR3: ASSEALTGGETQY
J: TRBJ2-7; V: TRBV7-8; CDR3: ASKLGWAYEQY
J: TRBJ2-7; V: TRBV15; CDR3: ATSSRGAPYEQY
J: TRBJ1-2; V: TRBV18; CDR3: ASSPPGQGIKYGYT
J: TRBJ2-1; V: TRBV14; CDR3: ASSQGSSGWDEQF
J: TRBJ2-2; V: TRBV18; CDR3: ASSPTGNPNTGELF
J: TRBJ1-1; V: TRBV11-2; CDR3: ASREQGGTEAF
J: TRBJ2-7; V: TRBV6-1; CDR3: ASLQRPSYEQY
J: TRBJ1-1; V: TRBV19; CDR3: ASSIGAGQMTEAF
J: TRBJ2-2; V: TRBV27; CDR3: ASIKQGVPTGELF
J: TRBJ2-3; V: TRBV15; CDR3: ATSRGGTSGSDTQY